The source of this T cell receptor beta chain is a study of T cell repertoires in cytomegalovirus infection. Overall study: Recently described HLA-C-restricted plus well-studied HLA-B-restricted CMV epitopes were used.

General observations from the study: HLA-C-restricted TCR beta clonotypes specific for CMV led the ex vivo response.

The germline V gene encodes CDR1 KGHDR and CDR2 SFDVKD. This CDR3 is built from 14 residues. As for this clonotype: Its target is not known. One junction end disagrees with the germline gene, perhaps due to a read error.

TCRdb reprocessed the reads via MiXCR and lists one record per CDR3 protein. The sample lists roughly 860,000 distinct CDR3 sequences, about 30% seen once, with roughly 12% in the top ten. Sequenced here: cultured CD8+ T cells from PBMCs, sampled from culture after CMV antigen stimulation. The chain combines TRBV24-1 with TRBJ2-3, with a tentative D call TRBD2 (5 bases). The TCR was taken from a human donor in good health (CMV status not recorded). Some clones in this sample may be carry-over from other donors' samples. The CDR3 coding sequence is TGTACCACCAGTGATCCCGGGGACACAGATACGCAGTATTTT. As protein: CTTSDPGDTDTQYF.